Each of the 14 T cell receptor beta chains below was sequenced from the same sample in a study of T cell changes during pregnancy in multiple sclerosis. Clones were sequenced by immunoSEQ multiplex PCR, and TCRdb holds only the in-frame ones, with some missing. The profile shows approximately 100,000 clones, roughly 93% of them singletons. Material: peripheral blood, obtained after pregnancy. The source is a female donor with multiple sclerosis, enrolled in a pregnancy study.

This clone has a single count. V usage is TRBV9 and J usage is TRBJ2-3; 9 bases map to TRBD2. The CDR3 loop spans 17 amino acids. The junction had 11 bases not matched to a gene; V was cut back by 3 bases and J by 3 bases. The germline V gene encodes CDR1 SGDLS and CDR2 YYNGEE. CDR3 DNA: TGTGCCAGCAGCGCCGACGGGGGCGGGGGGGCAACAGATACGCAGTATTTT. As protein: CASSADGGGGATDTQYF.

Only one count was recorded for this clone. The CDR3 loop is CASSVGFSGGVQETQYF. CDR3 bases: TGTGCCAGTAGCGTCGGGTTCTCAGGGGGCGTCCAAGAGACCCAGTACTTC. This rearrangement joins TRBV19 to TRBJ2-5, with TRBD1 matching 8 bases. Per germline, CDR1 LNHDA and CDR2 SQIVND (reference sequence). V lost 6 bases to trimming and J lost 1 base; unmatched junction nucleotides: 13. The CDR3 is 17 amino acids.

The chain employs TRBV5-1 and TRBJ2-1, with 7 bases aligning to TRBD2. J was trimmed by 3 bases and V by 1 base; bases with no gene match: 4. The CDR3 contains 15 residues. Germline assignment: CDR1 SGHRS and CDR2 YFSETQ. CDR3 DNA: TGCGCCAGCAGCTTGTCGCGGGAGCACTACAATGAGCAGTTCTTC. Residues: CASSLSREHYNEQFF.

The chain links TRBV19 to TRBJ2-5, with 8 bases aligning to TRBD1. Germline CDR1 and CDR2: LNHDA and SQIVND (reference sequence). The J segment lost 4 bases and the V segment lost 7 bases, leaving 2 bases of the junction unmatched. The CDR3 consists of 12 residues. DNA of the CDR3: TGTGCCAGTAACCAGGGGGCAGAGACCCAGTACTTC. Translation: CASNQGAETQYF.

The gene calls are TRBV28 and TRBJ2-2, with 8 positions matching TRBD2. The CDR3 covers 16 residues. With V trimmed by 6 bases and J by 1 base, 7 bases remained unmatched. The germline gives CDR1 MDHEN, CDR2 SYDVKM. CDR3 in amino acids: CASRGREGENTGELFF. The DNA for the CDR3 is TGTGCCAGCAGAGGACGGGAGGGGGAGAACACCGGGGAGCTGTTTTTT.

This chain uses TRBV18 with TRBJ1-1; the D gene is possibly TRBD1 (5 bases). CDR1 and CDR2 (germline): KGHSH, LQKENI. CDR3 length equals 13 residues. V was clipped by 6 bases and J by 3 bases, with 11 bases between them. CDR3: CASSLTDDTEAFF. The CDR3 nucleotides are TGTGCCAGCTCCCTGACAGACGACACTGAAGCTTTCTTT.

The chain employs TRBV7-9 and TRBJ1-2; TRBD1 agrees at 7 bases. CDR3 length: 15 residues. Germline CDR1 SEHNR, CDR2 FQNEAQ (reference sequence). The ends lost 5 bases at V and 8 bases at J; junction bases unmatched: 14. CDR3 protein: CASSPQTGWRSGYTF. CDR3 DNA sequence: TGTGCCAGCAGCCCGCAGACAGGGTGGAGGTCGGGCTACACCTTC.

The V and J genes are TRBV6-1 and TRBJ2-5; 12 bases agree with TRBD1. The CDR3 is 15 amino acids. Germline V gene sequence: CDR1 MNHNS, CDR2 SASEGT. V lost 4 bases to trimming and J lost 4 bases; unmatched junction nucleotides: 4. The CDR3 spells CASSVGTGGGETQYF. The CDR3, as DNA: TGTGCCAGCAGTGTTGGGACAGGGGGCGGAGAGACCCAGTACTTC.

The chain joins TRBV29-1 to TRBJ1-6, with 7 positions matching TRBD1. Per germline, CDR1 SQVTM and CDR2 ANQGSEA. CDR3 length: 13 amino acids. The junction had 6 bases not matched to a gene; V was cut back by 6 bases and J by 7 bases. CDR3 loop: CSVGDRVNSPLHF. As DNA, the CDR3 is TGCAGCGTAGGGGACAGAGTAAATTCACCCCTCCACTTT.

The chain couples TRBV5-4 to TRBJ1-2; 7 bases are shared with TRBD1. CDR1 and CDR2 (germline): SGHNT, YYREEE (reference sequence). CDR3 length: 13 amino acids. Germline trimming cut 4 bases from V and 5 bases from J; bases unmatched to any gene: 5. The CDR3, as DNA: TGTGCCAGCAGCATTACAGGGGTGTATGGCTACACCTTC. Encoded protein: CASSITGVYGYTF.

This clone was detected once. The chain joins TRBV5-1 to TRBJ2-6; D is perhaps TRBD1 (6 bases). CDR1 is SGHRS and CDR2 is YFSETQ in the germline V gene. The ends were cut back, 0 bases at V and 4 bases at J, with 11 bases in the middle. This CDR3 has 16 residues. For the CDR3, the DNA is TGCGCCAGCAGCTTGGCCGCAGGGGCAGGGGCCAACGTCCTGACTTTC. The encoded protein is CASSLAAGAGANVLTF. Filled out from reference TRBV5-1 and TRBJ2-6, the complete variable domain reads KAGVTQTPRYLIKTRGQQVTLSCSPISGHRSVSWYQQTPGQGLQFLFEYFSETQRNKGNFPGRFSGRQFSNSRSEMNVSTLELGDSALYLCASSLAAGAGANVLTFGAGSRLTVL.

The chain carries TRBV28 and TRBJ2-7; TRBD1 is a possible D gene (5 bases). This CDR3 has 18 residues. Per germline, CDR1 MDHEN and CDR2 SYDVKM. Trimming shortened V by 5 bases and J by 4 bases, and 27 bases separated the two germline ends. The CDR3 nucleotides are TGTGCCAGCAGTACAGCCGACCACAGGACACCCCATATTTACGAGCAGTACTTC. Encoded protein: CASSTADHRTPHIYEQYF.

Only one count was recorded for this clone. Here the CDR3 DNA reads TGTGCCAGCAGACAGGGGGCCGCGTTCGAGCAGTACTTC. It codes for CASRQGAAFEQYF. The chain carries TRBV6-5 and TRBJ2-7, with TRBD1 matching 9 bases. Germline CDR1 reads MNHEY; CDR2 reads SVGAGI. The CDR3 is 13 residues long. V lost 6 bases to trimming and J lost 6 bases; unmatched junction nucleotides: 6.

J is TRBJ2-7 and V is TRBV27; TRBD1 aligns across 7 bases. The CDR3 has 14 residues. Trimming took 6 bases from V and 3 from J; bases not matched to a gene: 8. Germline V CDR1 and CDR2: MNHEY, SMNVEV (reference sequence). Here the CDR3 reads CASSLKGGSYEQYF. The CDR3 DNA is TGTGCCAGCAGCCTTAAAGGGGGCAGCTACGAGCAGTACTTC.